This T cell receptor beta chain was retrieved from a study of blood T cell repertoires in COVID-19. Authors' analysis steps: Researchers report that nucleated cell counts were estimated from reference gene primer amplification. Sequencing used immunoSEQ multiplex PCR; TCRdb keeps in-frame clones, though not all of them. The V and J calls and clone size are taken from that table; D and trimming were inferred from the DNA. The profile shows some 40,000 clones, roughly 80% of them singletons. Germline V gene sequence: CDR1 SEHNR, CDR2 FQNEAQ (reference sequence). The CDR3 has 14 residues. V lost 1 base and J lost 3, with 9 bases in between.

This receptor was identified in a man in his sixties or seventies with acute or convalescent COVID-19. Sequencing used peripheral blood. The rearrangement links TRBV7-9 to TRBJ2-5; possibly TRBD1 for D (6 bases). The CDR3 loop is CASSLETGKETQYF. The CDR3 nucleotides read TGTGCCAGCAGCTTAGAGACAGGAAAAGAGACCCAGTACTTC. The complete variable domain, with remaining parts taken from reference TRBV7-9 and TRBJ2-5, reads DTGVSQNPRHKITKRGQNVTFRCDPISEHNRLYWYRQTLGQGPEFLTYFQNEAQLEKSRLLSDRFSAERPKGSFSTLEIQRTEQGDSAMYLCASSLETGKETQYFGPGTRLLVL.